The subject of this entry is one T cell receptor beta chain. In the original analysis: Reference gene primer amplification gave nucleated cell count estimates. Libraries were prepared by immunoSEQ multiplex PCR; TCRdb keeps only in-frame clonotypes and omits some of them. The V and J calls and clone size are taken from that table; D and trimming were inferred from the DNA. The sample records 190,000 or so clones, more than 75% being singletons. Germline V lookup: CDR1 LNHDA, CDR2 SQIVND (reference sequence). The CDR3 extends over 14 amino acids. V was clipped by 5 bases and J by 1 base, with 11 bases between them. The data belong to a study of blood T cell repertoires in COVID-19. The wider study: COVID-19 samples, acute and convalescent, were from the United States, Italy and Spain. From T cells, B-cell-depleted T cells, or PBMCs came the material, which was cDNA or gDNA.

The sequence came from a woman aged 18-35 years who had recovered from COVID-19. Input material: peripheral blood. The chain carries TRBV19 and TRBJ1-2; TRBD1 might be the D (6 bases). The chain's CDR3 is CASSLQQGNYGYTF. The DNA of the CDR3 is TGTGCCAGTAGTCTACAACAGGGTAACTATGGCTACACCTTC.